This T cell receptor (beta chain) was recovered during a study of T cells after yellow fever vaccination. This clonotype came up many times. From the 5' RACE reads, TCRdb called clonotypes with MiXCR, one entry per CDR3 protein. This table holds almost 70,000 distinct CDR3 sequences, around 6.2% found once. The length of the CDR3 is 15 residues. V gave up 4 bases and J gave up 4 bases, with 14 bases separating them. Sequencing was performed on CD4+ T cells sorted from PBMCs, taken more than 13 days after the first yellow fever vaccination. This chain joins TRBV12-3 or TRBV12-4 and TRBJ1-5; D is unclear. This TCR derives from a man between 18 and 35 years old who received the YFV17D yellow fever vaccine. For the CDR3, the DNA is TGTGCCAGCAGTTCCTCCGGAACAAATAATCAGCCCCAGCATTTT. It specifies CASSSSGTNNQPQHF.